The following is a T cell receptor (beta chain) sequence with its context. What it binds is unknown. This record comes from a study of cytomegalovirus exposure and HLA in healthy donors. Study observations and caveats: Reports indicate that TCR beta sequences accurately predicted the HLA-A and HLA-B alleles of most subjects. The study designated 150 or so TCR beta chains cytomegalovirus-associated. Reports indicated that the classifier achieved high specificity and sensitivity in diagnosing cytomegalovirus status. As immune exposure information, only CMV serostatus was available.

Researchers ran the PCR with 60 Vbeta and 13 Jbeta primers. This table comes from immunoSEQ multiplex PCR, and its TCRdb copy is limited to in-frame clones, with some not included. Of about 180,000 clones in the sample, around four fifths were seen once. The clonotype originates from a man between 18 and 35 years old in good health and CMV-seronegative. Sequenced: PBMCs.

In DNA, the CDR3 is TGTGCCAGCACCTTGGACGGGAACTCTGGAAACACCATATATTTT. It yields the protein CASTLDGNSGNTIYF. The chain joins TRBV6-1 to TRBJ1-3; D call uncertain. This CDR3 is 15 amino acids long. V lost 7 bases and J 0 bases, leaving 13 bases between the germline ends. The germline gives CDR1 MNHNS, CDR2 SASEGT.